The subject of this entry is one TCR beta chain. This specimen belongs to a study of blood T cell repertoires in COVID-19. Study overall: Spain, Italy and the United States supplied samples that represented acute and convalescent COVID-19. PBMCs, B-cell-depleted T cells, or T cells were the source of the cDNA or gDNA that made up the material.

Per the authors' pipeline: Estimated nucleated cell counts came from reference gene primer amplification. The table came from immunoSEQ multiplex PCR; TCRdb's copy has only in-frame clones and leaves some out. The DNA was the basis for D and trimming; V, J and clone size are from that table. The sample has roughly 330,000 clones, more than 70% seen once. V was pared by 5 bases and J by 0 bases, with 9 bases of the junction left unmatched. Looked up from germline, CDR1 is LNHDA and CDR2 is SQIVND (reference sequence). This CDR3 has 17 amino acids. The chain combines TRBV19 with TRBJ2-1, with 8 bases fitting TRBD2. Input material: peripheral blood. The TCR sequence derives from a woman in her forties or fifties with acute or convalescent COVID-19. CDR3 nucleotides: TGTGCCAGTAGTTCCCCCCCCGGGACTAGCTCCTACAATGAGCAGTTCTTC. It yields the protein CASSSPPGTSSYNEQFF. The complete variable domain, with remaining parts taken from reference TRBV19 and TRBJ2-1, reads DGGITQSPKYLFRKEGQNVTLSCEQNLNHDAMYWYRQDPGQGLRLIYYSQIVNDFQKGDIAEGYSVSREKKESFPLTVTSAQKNPTAFYLCASSSPPGTSSYNEQFFGPGTRLTVL.